This T cell receptor beta chain was retrieved from a study of blood T cell repertoires in COVID-19. Generated by immunoSEQ multiplex PCR, the TCRdb table keeps only in-frame clones and is missing some. Of some 230,000 clones detected, more than 75% appear once; the ten largest clones hold under 3.5%. CDR1 and CDR2 from the germline V gene are MNHEY and SVGAGI. Trimming took 8 bases from V and 0 from J, leaving 7 bases between them. The CDR3 spans 12 residues. The TCR comes from a man aged 45-65 years who had recovered from COVID-19. What was sequenced was peripheral blood. This rearrangement joins TRBV6-5 to TRBJ2-5; D may be TRBD1 (5 bases). The DNA of the CDR3 is TGTGCCAGCCGGACAAACCAAGAGACCCAGTACTTC. It translates to CASRTNQETQYF.